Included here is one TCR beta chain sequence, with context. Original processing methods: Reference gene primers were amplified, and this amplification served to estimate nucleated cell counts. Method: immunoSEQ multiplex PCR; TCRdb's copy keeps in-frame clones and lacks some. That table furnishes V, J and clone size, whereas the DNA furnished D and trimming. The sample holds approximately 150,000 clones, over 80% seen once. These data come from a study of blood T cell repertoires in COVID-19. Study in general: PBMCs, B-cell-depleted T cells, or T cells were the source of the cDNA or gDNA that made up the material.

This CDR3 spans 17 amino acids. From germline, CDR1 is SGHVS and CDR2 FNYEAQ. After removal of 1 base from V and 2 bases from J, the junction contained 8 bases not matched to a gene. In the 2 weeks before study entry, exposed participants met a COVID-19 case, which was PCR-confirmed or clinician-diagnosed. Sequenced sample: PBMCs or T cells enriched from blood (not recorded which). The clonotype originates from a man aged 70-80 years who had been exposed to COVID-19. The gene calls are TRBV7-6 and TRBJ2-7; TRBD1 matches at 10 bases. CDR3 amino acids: CASSLGAGGQGTYEQYF. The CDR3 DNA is TGTGCCAGCAGCTTAGGCGCGGGGGGACAGGGGACCTACGAGCAGTACTTC. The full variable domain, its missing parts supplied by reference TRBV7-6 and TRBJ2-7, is GAGVSQSPRYKVTKRGQDVALRCDPISGHVSLYWYRQALGQGPEFLTYFNYEAQQDKSGLPNDRFSAERPEGSISTLTIQRTEQRDSAMYRCASSLGAGGQGTYEQYFGPGTRLTVT.